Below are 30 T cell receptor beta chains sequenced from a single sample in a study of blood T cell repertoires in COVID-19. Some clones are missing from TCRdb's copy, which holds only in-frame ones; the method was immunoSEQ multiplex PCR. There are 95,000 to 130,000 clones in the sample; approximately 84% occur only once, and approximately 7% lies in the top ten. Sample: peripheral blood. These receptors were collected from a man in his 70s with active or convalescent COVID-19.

The CDR3 reads CATSPTGSGGEQFF. As DNA, the CDR3 is TGTGCCACCAGCCCTACGGGATCCGGGGGTGAGCAGTTCTTC. The chain carries TRBV24-1 and TRBJ2-1; tentatively, D is TRBD2 (6 bases). This CDR3 comprises 14 residues. V gave up 7 bases and J gave up 9 bases, with 18 bases separating them. Germline V gene lookup returns CDR1 KGHDR and CDR2 SFDVKD.

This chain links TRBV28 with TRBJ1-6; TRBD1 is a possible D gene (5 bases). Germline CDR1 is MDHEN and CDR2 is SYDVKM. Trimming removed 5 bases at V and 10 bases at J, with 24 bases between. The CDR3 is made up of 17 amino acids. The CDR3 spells CASSRVSPGLVGSPLHF. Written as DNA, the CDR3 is TGTGCCAGCAGTCGCGTCTCTCCAGGGTTGGTGGGATCACCCCTCCACTTT.

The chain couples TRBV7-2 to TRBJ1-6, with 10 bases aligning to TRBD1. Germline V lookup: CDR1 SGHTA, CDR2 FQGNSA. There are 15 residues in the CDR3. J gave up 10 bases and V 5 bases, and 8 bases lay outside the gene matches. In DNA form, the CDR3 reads TGTGCCAGCAGCCAACGGGACAGGGGAAGATCACCCCTCCACTTT. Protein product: CASSQRDRGRSPLHF.

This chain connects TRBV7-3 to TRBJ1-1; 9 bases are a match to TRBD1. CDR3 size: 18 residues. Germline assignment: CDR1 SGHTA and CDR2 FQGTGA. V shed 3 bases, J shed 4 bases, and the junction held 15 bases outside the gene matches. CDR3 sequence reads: CASSLRPSGQGFFTEAFF. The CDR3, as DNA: TGTGCCAGCAGCTTGAGGCCCTCGGGACAGGGTTTTTTCACTGAAGCTTTCTTT.

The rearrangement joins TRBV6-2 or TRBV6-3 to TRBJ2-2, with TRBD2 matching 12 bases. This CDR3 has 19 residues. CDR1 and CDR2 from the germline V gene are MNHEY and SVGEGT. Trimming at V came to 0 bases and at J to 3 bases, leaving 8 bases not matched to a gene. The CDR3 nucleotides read TGTGCCAGCAGTTACTCGGGACTAGCGGGTTCTAGGGACACCGGGGAGCTGTTTTTT. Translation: CASSYSGLAGSRDTGELFF.

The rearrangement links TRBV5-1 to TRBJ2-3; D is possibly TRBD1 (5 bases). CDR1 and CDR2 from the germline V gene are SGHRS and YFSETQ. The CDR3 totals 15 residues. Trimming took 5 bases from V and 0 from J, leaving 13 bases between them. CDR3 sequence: CASRQDVASTDTQYF. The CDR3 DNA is TGCGCCAGCAGACAGGACGTAGCTAGCACAGATACGCAGTATTTT.

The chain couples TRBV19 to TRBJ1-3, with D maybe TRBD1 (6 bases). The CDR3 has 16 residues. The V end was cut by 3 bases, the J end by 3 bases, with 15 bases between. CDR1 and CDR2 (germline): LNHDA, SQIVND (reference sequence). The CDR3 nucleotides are TGTGCCAGTAGTATGCGGGGGGCAGTATATGGAAACACCATATATTTT. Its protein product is CASSMRGAVYGNTIYF.

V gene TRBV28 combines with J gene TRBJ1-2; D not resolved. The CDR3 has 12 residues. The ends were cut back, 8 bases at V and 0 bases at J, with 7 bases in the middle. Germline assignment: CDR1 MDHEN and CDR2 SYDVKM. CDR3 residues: CASATTNYGYTF. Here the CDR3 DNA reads TGTGCCAGCGCTACCACTAACTATGGCTACACCTTC.

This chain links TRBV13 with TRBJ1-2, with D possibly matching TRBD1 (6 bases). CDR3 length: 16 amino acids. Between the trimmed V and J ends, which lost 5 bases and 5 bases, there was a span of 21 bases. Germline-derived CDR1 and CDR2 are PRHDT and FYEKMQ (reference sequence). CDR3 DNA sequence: TGTGCCAGCAGCCCTAGCCCCGGGGGGGCAGGGTATGGCTACACCTTC. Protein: CASSPSPGGAGYGYTF.

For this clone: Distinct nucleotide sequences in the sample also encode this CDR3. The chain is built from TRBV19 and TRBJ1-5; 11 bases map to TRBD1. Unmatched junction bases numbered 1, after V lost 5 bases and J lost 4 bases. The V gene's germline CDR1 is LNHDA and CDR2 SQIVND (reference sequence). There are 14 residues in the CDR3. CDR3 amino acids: CASSGTGGNQPQHF. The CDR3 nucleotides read TGTGCCAGTAGTGGGACAGGGGGTAATCAGCCCCAGCATTTT.

The CDR3 bases are TGTGCCAGCAGTTCCGGGACAGGGAAACTGTTTTTT. It translates to CASSSGTGKLFF. The chain joins TRBV6-5 to TRBJ1-4, with 9 bases lining up with TRBD1. The CDR3 loop spans 12 amino acids. V lost 4 bases to trimming and J lost 11 bases; unmatched junction nucleotides: 2. CDR1 is MNHEY, CDR2 SVGAGI, per germline.

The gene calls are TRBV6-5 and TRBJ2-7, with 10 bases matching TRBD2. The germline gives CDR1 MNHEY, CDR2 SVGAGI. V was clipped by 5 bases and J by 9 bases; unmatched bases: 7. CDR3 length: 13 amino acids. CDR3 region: CASSQREGVRQYF. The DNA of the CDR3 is TGTGCCAGCAGTCAGCGGGAGGGCGTCAGGCAGTACTTC.

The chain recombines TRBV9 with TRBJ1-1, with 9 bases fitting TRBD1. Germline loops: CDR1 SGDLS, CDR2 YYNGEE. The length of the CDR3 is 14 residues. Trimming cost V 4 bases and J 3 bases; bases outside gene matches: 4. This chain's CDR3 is CASSIRDRDTEAFF. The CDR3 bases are TGTGCCAGCAGCATCCGGGACAGGGACACTGAAGCTTTCTTT. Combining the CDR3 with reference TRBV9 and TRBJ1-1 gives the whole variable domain DSGVTQTPKHLITATGQRVTLRCSPRSGDLSVYWYQQSLDQGLQFLIQYYNGEERAKGNILERFSAQQFPDLHSELNLSSLELGDSALYFCASSIRDRDTEAFFGQGTRLTVV.

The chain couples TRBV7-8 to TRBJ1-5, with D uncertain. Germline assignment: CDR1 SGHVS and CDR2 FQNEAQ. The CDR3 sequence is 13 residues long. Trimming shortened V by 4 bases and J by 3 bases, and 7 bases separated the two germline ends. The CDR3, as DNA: TGTGCCAGCAGCTACCAACTCAATCAGCCCCAGCATTTT. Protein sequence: CASSYQLNQPQHF.

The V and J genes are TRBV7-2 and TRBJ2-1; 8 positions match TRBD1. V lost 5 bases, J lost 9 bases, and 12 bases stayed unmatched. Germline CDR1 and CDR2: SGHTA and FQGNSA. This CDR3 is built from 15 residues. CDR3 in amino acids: CASSPTGTGLSEQFF. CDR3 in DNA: TGTGCCAGCAGCCCTACTGGGACAGGACTCTCTGAGCAGTTCTTC.

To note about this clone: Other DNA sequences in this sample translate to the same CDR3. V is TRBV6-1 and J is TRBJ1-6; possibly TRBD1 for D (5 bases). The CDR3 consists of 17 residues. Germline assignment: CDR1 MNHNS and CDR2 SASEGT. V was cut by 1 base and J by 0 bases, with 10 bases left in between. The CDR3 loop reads CASSEVGGSSYNSPLHF. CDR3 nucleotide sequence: TGTGCCAGCAGTGAAGTCGGGGGTAGCTCCTATAATTCACCCCTCCACTTT.

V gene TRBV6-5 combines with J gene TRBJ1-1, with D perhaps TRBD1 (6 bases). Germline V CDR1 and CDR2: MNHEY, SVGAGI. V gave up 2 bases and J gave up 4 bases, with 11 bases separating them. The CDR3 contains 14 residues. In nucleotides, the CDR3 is TGTGCCAGCAGTTACGTCAGGGGCGGCACTGAAGCTTTCTTT. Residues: CASSYVRGGTEAFF.

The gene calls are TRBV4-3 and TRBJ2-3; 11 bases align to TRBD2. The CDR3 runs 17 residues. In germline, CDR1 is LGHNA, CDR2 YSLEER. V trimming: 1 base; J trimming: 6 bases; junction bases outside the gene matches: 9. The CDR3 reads CASSQAPTSGVRDTQYF. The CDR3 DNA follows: TGCGCCAGCAGCCAAGCACCGACTAGCGGGGTTCGGGATACGCAGTATTTT.

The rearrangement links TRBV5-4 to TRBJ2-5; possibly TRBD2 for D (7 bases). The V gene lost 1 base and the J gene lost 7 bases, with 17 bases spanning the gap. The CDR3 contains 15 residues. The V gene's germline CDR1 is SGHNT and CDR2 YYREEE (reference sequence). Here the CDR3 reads CASSLYSGGPGTQYF. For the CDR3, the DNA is TGTGCCAGCAGCTTGTACTCCGGGGGGCCGGGGACCCAGTACTTC.

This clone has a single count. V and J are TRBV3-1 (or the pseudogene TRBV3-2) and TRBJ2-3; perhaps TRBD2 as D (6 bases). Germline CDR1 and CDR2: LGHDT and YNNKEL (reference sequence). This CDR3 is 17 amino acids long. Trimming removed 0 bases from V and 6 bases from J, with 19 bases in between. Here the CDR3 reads CASSQEPWSGGEDTQYF. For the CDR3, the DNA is TGTGCCAGCAGCCAAGAGCCTTGGTCCGGGGGTGAGGATACGCAGTATTTT.

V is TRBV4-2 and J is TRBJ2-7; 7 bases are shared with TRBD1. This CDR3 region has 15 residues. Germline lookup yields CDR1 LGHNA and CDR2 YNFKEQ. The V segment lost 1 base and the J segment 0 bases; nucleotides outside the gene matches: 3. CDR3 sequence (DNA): TGTGCCAGCAGCCAAGCGACAGGGAGCTCCTACGAGCAGTACTTC. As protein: CASSQATGSSYEQYF.

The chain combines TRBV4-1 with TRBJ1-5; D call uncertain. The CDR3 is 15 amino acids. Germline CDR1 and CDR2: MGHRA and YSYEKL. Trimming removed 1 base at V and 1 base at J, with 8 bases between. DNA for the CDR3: TGCGCCAGCAGCCAAGTAACCGAGAGCAATCAGCCCCAGCATTTT. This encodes CASSQVTESNQPQHF.

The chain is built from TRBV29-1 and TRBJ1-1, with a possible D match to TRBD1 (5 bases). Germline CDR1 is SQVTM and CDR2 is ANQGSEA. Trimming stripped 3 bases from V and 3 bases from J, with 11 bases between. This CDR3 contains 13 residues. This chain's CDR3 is CSVEVVGDTEAFF. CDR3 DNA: TGCAGCGTTGAGGTAGTAGGGGACACTGAAGCTTTCTTT.

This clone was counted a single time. The CDR3 reads CASSHPDRGTGELFF. The CDR3 DNA sequence: TGTGCCAGCAGCCACCCGGACAGGGGGACCGGGGAGCTGTTTTTT. The chain uses TRBV28 and TRBJ2-2; 10 positions agree with TRBD1. The CDR3 extends over 15 amino acids. V shed 6 bases and J 5 bases; nucleotides not matched to a gene: 6. Per germline, CDR1 MDHEN and CDR2 SYDVKM.

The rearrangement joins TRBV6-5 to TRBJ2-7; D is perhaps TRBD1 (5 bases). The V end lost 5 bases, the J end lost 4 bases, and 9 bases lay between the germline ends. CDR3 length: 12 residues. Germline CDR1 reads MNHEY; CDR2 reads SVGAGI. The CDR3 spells CASSLRGYEQYF. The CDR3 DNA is TGTGCCAGCAGTCTAAGGGGTTACGAGCAGTACTTC.

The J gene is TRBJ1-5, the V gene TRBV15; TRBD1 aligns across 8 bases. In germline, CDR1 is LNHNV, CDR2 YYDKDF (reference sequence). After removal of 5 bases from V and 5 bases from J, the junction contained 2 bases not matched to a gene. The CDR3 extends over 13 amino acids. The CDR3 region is CATSGDRYQPQHF. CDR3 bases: TGTGCCACCAGCGGGGACAGGTATCAGCCCCAGCATTTT.

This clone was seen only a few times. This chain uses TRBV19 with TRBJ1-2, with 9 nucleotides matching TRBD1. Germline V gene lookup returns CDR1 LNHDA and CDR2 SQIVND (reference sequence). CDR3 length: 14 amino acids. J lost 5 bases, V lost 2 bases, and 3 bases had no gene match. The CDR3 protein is CASSITGGPYGYTF. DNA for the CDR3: TGTGCCAGTAGTATAACAGGGGGCCCGTATGGCTACACCTTC.

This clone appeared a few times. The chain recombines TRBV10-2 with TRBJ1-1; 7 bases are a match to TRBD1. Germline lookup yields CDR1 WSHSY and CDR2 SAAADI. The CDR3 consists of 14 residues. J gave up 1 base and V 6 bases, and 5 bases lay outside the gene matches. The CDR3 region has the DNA TGCGCCAGCAGCACACAGGGGAAGAACACTGAAGCTTTCTTT. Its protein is CASSTQGKNTEAFF.

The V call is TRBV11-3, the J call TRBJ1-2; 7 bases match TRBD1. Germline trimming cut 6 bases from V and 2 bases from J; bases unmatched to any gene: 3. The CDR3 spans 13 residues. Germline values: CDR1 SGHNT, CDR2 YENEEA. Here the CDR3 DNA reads TGTGCCAGCAGGCAGACAGGGAACTATGGCTACACCTTC. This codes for CASRQTGNYGYTF.

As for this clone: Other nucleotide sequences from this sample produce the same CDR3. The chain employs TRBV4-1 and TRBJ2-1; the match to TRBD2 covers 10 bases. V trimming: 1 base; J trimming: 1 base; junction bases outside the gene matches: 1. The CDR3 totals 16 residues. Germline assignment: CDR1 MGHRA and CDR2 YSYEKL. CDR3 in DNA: TGCGCCAGCAGCCAAGTAGCGGGGGGTTCCTACAATGAGCAGTTCTTC. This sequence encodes CASSQVAGGSYNEQFF.